This T cell receptor beta chain was sequenced in a study of blood T cell repertoires in COVID-19. Study information: From the United States, Italy and Spain came samples of acute and convalescent COVID-19. PBMCs, B-cell-depleted T cells, or T cells provided the cDNA or gDNA that made up the material.

With V trimmed by 0 bases and J by 8 bases, 8 bases remained unmatched. CDR1 and CDR2 from the germline V gene are KGHSH and LQKENI. The CDR3 has 16 residues. Sequencing used immunoSEQ multiplex PCR; TCRdb keeps in-frame clones, though not all of them. This sample has about 100,000 clones, with approximately 79% found just once. J is TRBJ2-1 and V is TRBV18; 9 nucleotides align to TRBD2. This receptor was obtained from a man in his 70s with active or convalescent COVID-19. The sequencing input was peripheral blood. The CDR3 DNA is TGTGCCAGCTCACCACCGGGCGGGAGGGCCAGTGATGAGCAGTTCTTC. It translates to CASSPPGGRASDEQFF.